The 22 T cell receptor beta chains in this list originate from one sample, sequenced in a study of OX40 agonist ivuxolimab in advanced cancers. Produced via immunoSEQ multiplex PCR; TCRdb's table is partial and in-frame only. Here the sample spans 15,000 to 25,000 clones, 83% being singletons. The source was CD4+ or CD8+ T cells sorted from blood, collected in a trial of the OX40 agonist ivuxolimab. These receptor sequences come from an adult with an advanced solid tumor such as melanoma, head and neck, liver or kidney cancer.

The chain has TRBV28 and TRBJ1-3, with D unresolved. With 6 bases removed from V and 0 bases from J, the gap between germline ends came to 12 bases. Germline V lookup: CDR1 MDHEN, CDR2 SYDVKM. The CDR3 length is 15 residues. The CDR3 loop is CASSSRPGSGNTIYF. CDR3 bases: TGTGCCAGCAGCTCCAGACCCGGCTCTGGAAACACCATATATTTT.

This chain links TRBV10-1 with TRBJ2-2; D is undetermined. The V end lost 2 bases, the J end lost 1 base, and 17 bases lay between the germline ends. In germline, CDR1 is WNHNN, CDR2 SYGVQD (reference sequence). CDR3 length equals 18 residues. DNA for the CDR3: TGCGCCAGCAGTGAGGCCACAAACGTGGCAGGGAACACCGGGGAGCTGTTTTTT. Encoded protein: CASSEATNVAGNTGELFF.

This rearrangement joins TRBV27 to TRBJ2-7; the D gene is possibly TRBD2 (5 bases). Germline CDR1 reads MNHEY; CDR2 reads SMNVEV (reference sequence). Trimming took off 8 bases at V and 5 bases at J, with 10 bases between the two ends. CDR3 size: 11 residues. Written as DNA, the CDR3 is TGTGCCAGCGGTGAGGGAAACGAGCAGTACTTC. It specifies CASGEGNEQYF.

V and J are TRBV15 and TRBJ2-7; D not certain. Trimming shortened V by 3 bases and J by 0 bases, and 18 bases separated the two germline ends. The CDR3 runs 17 residues. The germline V gene encodes CDR1 LNHNV and CDR2 YYDKDF (reference sequence). CDR3 amino acids: CATSRPDDGPSSYEQYF. CDR3 DNA: TGTGCCACCAGCAGGCCCGATGACGGCCCTAGCTCCTACGAGCAGTACTTC.

CDR3: CASSLSWGLAPNTQYF. The CDR3 region has the DNA TGTGCCAGCAGTTTATCGTGGGGACTAGCTCCTAATACGCAGTATTTT. This sequence joins TRBV28 and TRBJ2-3; 9 bases are a match to TRBD2. Unmatched junction bases numbered 9, after V lost 1 base and J lost 7 bases. This CDR3 contains 16 residues. Looked up from germline, CDR1 is MDHEN and CDR2 is SYDVKM.

The chain recombines TRBV11-2 with TRBJ2-1; D unresolved. Looked up from germline, CDR1 is SGHAT and CDR2 is FQNNGV. The CDR3 runs 12 residues. Deletions cut 5 bases from V and 3 bases from J, with 5 bases between. The CDR3 spells CASSTLYNEQFF. In nucleotides, the CDR3 is TGTGCCAGCAGCACACTCTACAATGAGCAGTTCTTC.

This chain connects TRBV28 to TRBJ1-6, with a possible D match to TRBD1 (6 bases). Germline V gene data show CDR1 as MDHEN and CDR2 as SYDVKM. This CDR3 region has 18 residues. The V end was cut by 4 bases, the J end by 5 bases, with 21 bases between. In nucleotides, the CDR3 is TGTGCCAGCAGTTCCCCACGGACAGACGGTCCGAATAATTCACCCCTCCACTTT. Translated: CASSSPRTDGPNNSPLHF. Using reference TRBV28 and TRBJ1-6 for the parts outside the CDR3, the full variable domain is DVKVTQSSRYLVKRTGEKVFLECVQDMDHENMFWYRQDPGLGLRLIYFSYDVKMKEKGDIPEGYSVSREKKERFSLILESASTNQTSMYLCASSSPRTDGPNNSPLHFGNGTRLTVT.

The chain joins TRBV10-3 to TRBJ2-7; 7 bases are a match to TRBD2. The CDR3 has 14 amino acids. The trim removed 0 bases at V and 3 bases at J, leaving 2 bases unmatched. Germline V lookup: CDR1 ENHRY, CDR2 SYGVKD. The CDR3 reads CAISESPGGYEQYF. The CDR3, as DNA: TGTGCCATCAGTGAGTCACCGGGAGGCTACGAGCAGTACTTC.

The chain has TRBV7-9 and TRBJ2-7; D gene unclear. From germline, CDR1 is SEHNR and CDR2 FQNEAQ (reference sequence). CDR3 length: 12 residues. V was shortened by 1 base and J by 2 bases, with 3 bases between the two germline ends. Here the CDR3 reads CASSLGTYEQYF. The DNA of the CDR3 is TGTGCCAGCAGCTTAGGAACCTACGAGCAGTACTTC. The whole variable domain, remainder taken from reference TRBV7-9 and TRBJ2-7, is DTGVSQNPRHKITKRGQNVTFRCDPISEHNRLYWYRQTLGQGPEFLTYFQNEAQLEKSRLLSDRFSAERPKGSFSTLEIQRTEQGDSAMYLCASSLGTYEQYFGPGTRLTVT.

This clone was detected a few times. Other DNA sequences in this sample translate to the same CDR3. The gene calls are TRBV4-1 and TRBJ1-2; D not certain. Trimming stripped 1 base from V and 2 bases from J, with 8 bases between. The CDR3 sequence is 14 residues long. The germline gives CDR1 MGHRA, CDR2 YSYEKL. The DNA for the CDR3 is TGCGCCAGCAGCCAAGTAGCAGGCAACTATGGCTACACCTTC. It specifies CASSQVAGNYGYTF.

The chain joins TRBV6-5 to TRBJ1-2, with a possible D match to TRBD1 (6 bases). The V end was cut by 7 bases, the J end by 6 bases, with 21 bases between. Germline CDR1 MNHEY, CDR2 SVGAGI. The CDR3 is made up of 15 amino acids. In DNA form, the CDR3 reads TGTGCCAGCATTCCCAAGGGGGAGGGGGTTGATGGCTACACCTTC. It is translated as CASIPKGEGVDGYTF.

Here the CDR3 reads CASSPGGIENYGYTF. The CDR3 DNA reads TGCGCCAGCAGCCCCGGCGGGATTGAAAACTATGGCTACACCTTC. The chain has TRBV4-1 and TRBJ1-2; D not resolved. Germline V gene sequence: CDR1 MGHRA, CDR2 YSYEKL. V was shortened by 4 bases and J by 2 bases, with 14 bases between the two germline ends. This CDR3 is built from 15 residues.

The gene calls are TRBV27 and TRBJ1-5; D is perhaps TRBD1 (6 bases). The CDR3 is made up of 18 amino acids. Per the germline V gene, CDR1 is MNHEY and CDR2 is SMNVEV (reference sequence). V was cut by 6 bases and J by 0 bases, with 21 bases left in between. The DNA of the CDR3 is TGTGCCAGCAGCACGGCGGGGGCGGGGATATATAGCAATCAGCCCCAGCATTTT. Protein sequence: CASSTAGAGIYSNQPQHF.

The chain combines TRBV5-1 with TRBJ2-7; D not certain. CDR3 length: 13 amino acids. The ends were cut back, 4 bases at V and 0 bases at J, with 8 bases in the middle. Germline CDR1 is SGHRS and CDR2 is YFSETQ. The CDR3 reads CASSASPSYEQYF. In DNA form, the CDR3 reads TGCGCCAGCAGCGCCTCTCCCTCCTACGAGCAGTACTTC.

The chain has TRBV5-4 and TRBJ2-3; no definite D call. Germline values: CDR1 SGHNT, CDR2 YYREEE (reference sequence). The CDR3 covers 12 residues. Trimming stripped 7 bases from V and 4 bases from J, with 10 bases between. Here the CDR3 reads CASRSVADTQYF. The CDR3 DNA reads TGTGCCAGCCGCTCGGTGGCAGATACGCAGTATTTT.

This sequence joins TRBV7-3 and TRBJ1-1; 8 nucleotides align to TRBD1. This CDR3 is built from 13 residues. V lost 4 bases and J lost 4; bases outside the gene matches: 2. CDR1 and CDR2 (germline): SGHTA, FQGTGA. The CDR3 sequence: CASSSDRGTEAFF. The CDR3 nucleotides are TGTGCCAGCAGCTCCGACAGGGGCACTGAAGCTTTCTTT.

The chain uses TRBV6-6 and TRBJ1-2; TRBD1 matches at 7 bases. CDR3 size: 14 residues. J was trimmed by 2 bases and V by 6 bases; bases with no gene match: 6. Germline-derived CDR1 and CDR2 are MNHNY and SVGAGI (reference sequence). CDR3 amino acids: CASSLVTGNYGYTF. The CDR3 region has the DNA TGTGCCAGCAGCCTTGTGACAGGGAACTATGGCTACACCTTC.

This clone was picked up a small number of times. The chain joins TRBV28 to TRBJ1-5; 7 nucleotides match TRBD1. CDR1 MDHEN and CDR2 SYDVKM come from the germline V gene. CDR3 length: 14 amino acids. The ends lost 3 bases at V and 7 bases at J; junction bases unmatched: 6. The CDR3 here is CASSFRGQGQPQHF. As DNA, the CDR3 is TGTGCCAGCAGTTTTAGGGGGCAAGGGCAGCCCCAGCATTTT.

The count of this clone is one. The rearrangement joins TRBV28 to TRBJ1-2, with 7 bases matching TRBD1. Germline-derived CDR1 and CDR2 are MDHEN and SYDVKM. After removal of 5 bases from V and 7 bases from J, the junction contained 13 bases not matched to a gene. This CDR3 is built from 15 residues. CDR3 loop: CASSPYQGQWSGYTF. CDR3 nucleotide sequence: TGTGCCAGCAGTCCCTATCAGGGACAGTGGTCTGGCTACACCTTC.

The chain has TRBV15 and TRBJ2-2; D is possibly TRBD1 or TRBD2 (5 bases each). Germline V gene data show CDR1 as LNHNV and CDR2 as YYDKDF (reference sequence). The CDR3 has 16 residues. The ends were cut back, 1 base at V and 1 base at J, with 10 bases in the middle. DNA for the CDR3: TGTGCCACCAGCAGAGTGCTGGGGGTGAACACCGGGGAGCTGTTTTTT. It codes for CATSRVLGVNTGELFF.

The gene calls are TRBV9 and TRBJ1-5; D is perhaps TRBD1 (5 bases). V was trimmed by 0 bases and J by 0 bases, leaving 7 bases between them. CDR3 size: 15 residues. From germline, CDR1 is SGDLS and CDR2 YYNGEE. The CDR3 sequence is CASSVGDLSNQPQHF. The CDR3 region has the DNA TGTGCCAGCAGCGTAGGGGACCTTAGCAATCAGCCCCAGCATTTT.

The rearrangement joins TRBV6-6 to TRBJ2-7, with TRBD1 identical over 11 bases. The V gene end was trimmed by 2 bases and the J gene end by 5 bases; junction bases not matched to a gene: 5. Looked up from germline, CDR1 is MNHNY and CDR2 is SVGAGI (reference sequence). The CDR3 is 15 amino acids. This chain's CDR3 is CASSYPPGQGDEQYF. CDR3 DNA: TGTGCCAGCAGTTACCCACCGGGACAGGGGGACGAGCAGTACTTC.